This TCR beta chain appears in the sequencing data of a study of early T cells in non-severe SARS-CoV-2 infection. Across the whole study: Unsorted whole blood bulk RNA was sequenced, with unpaired chains.

In the case of this clonotype: Antigen: not known.

Individually, cDNA molecules had unique molecular identifiers attached to them. Via MiXCR, TCRdb re-called the 5' RACE reads, giving one row per CDR3 protein. In the table there are fewer than 35,000 distinct CDR3 sequences, about 5% of which are singletons. This CDR3 is built from 12 residues. The ends lost 3 bases at V and 9 bases at J; junction bases unmatched: 4. Broader study findings: In VDJdb matching, anti-spike CD8 responses were favored while private and CD4 specificities went missing.

Sequencing was done on a sample of whole blood. The rearrangement links TRBV12-3 or TRBV12-4 to TRBJ1-1; TRBD1 matches at 7 bases. The sequence was collected from an adult who was a healthcare worker with PCR-confirmed SARS-CoV-2 infection or an uninfected control (not recorded which). CDR3 nucleotides: TGTGCCAGCAGTTTTACAGGGGCTAAAGCTTTCTTT. It translates to CASSFTGAKAFF.